The subject of this entry is one TCR beta chain. V was pared by 4 bases and J by 5 bases, with 17 bases between. The CDR3 has 15 residues. Germline V lookup: CDR1 MNHEY, CDR2 SVGAGI. This entry is derived from a study of blood T cell repertoires in COVID-19. Overall study context: The analysed material was cDNA or gDNA that came from T cells, B-cell-depleted T cells, or PBMCs.

Measured with immunoSEQ multiplex PCR; TCRdb has only the in-frame clones, and not every one. The sample lists hundreds of thousands of clones; roughly 89% were seen once. This chain joins TRBV6-5 and TRBJ1-2; no clear D. This clonotype was sampled from a man aged 35-49 years who had recovered from COVID-19. Source material: PBMCs or T cells enriched from blood (not recorded which). The CDR3 loop reads CASSSSGAQTYGYTF. The DNA of the CDR3 is TGTGCCAGCAGTTCCTCGGGAGCCCAAACGTATGGCTACACCTTC.